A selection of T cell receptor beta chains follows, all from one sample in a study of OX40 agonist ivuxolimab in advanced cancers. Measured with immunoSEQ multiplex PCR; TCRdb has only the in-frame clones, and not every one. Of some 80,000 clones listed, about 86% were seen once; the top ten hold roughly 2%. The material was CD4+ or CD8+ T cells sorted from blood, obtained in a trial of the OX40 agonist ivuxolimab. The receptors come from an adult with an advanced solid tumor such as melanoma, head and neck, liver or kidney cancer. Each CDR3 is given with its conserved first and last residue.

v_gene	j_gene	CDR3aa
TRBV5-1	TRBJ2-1	CASSSRSGGSYNEQFF
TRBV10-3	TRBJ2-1	CAISAGDEQFF
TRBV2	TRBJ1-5	CASSVEGSSNQPQHF
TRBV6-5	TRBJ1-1	CASSYSRRMNTEAFF
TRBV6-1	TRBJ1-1	CASKVTGDPEAFF
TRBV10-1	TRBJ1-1	CASSEQGASEAFF
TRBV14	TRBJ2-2	CASSRSPNSGITGELFF
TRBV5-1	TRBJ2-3	CASSLSPVADTQYF
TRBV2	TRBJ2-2	CASSAPGELFF
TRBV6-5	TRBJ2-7	CASRGRQGPYEQYF
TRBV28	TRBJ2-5	CASRGGADQETQYF
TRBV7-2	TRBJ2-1	CASSHRQGYNEQFF
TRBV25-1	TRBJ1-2	CASSPLDRGHLYGYTF
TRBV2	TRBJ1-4	CASSAGTAREKLFF
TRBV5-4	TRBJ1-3	CASSLLGRGGSGNTIYF
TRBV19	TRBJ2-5	CASTGAAGTQETQYF
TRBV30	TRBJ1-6	CAWRTGQPNSPLHF
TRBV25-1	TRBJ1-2	CASSGSSAYGYTF
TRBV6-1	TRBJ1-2	CASSLWTENYGYTF
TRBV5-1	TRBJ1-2	CASSLEQGRGYTF
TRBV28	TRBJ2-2	CASSRDSTNTGELFF
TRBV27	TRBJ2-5	CASSYSTQETQYF
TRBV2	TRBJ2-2	CASSVRAGGPTGELFF
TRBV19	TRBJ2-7	CASSIGGLLAEQYF
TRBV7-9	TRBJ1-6	CASSLGGGDSPLHF
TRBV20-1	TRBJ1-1	CSIYTHTEAFF
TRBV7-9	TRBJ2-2	CASRDRGGTGELFF
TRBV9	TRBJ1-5	CASSPRGNLGESQHF
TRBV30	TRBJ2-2	CAWSVQGNGELFF
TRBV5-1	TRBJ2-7	CASSVGLSSYEQYF
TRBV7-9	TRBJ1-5	CASSRAERDQPQHF
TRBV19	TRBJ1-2	CASSGAKGYGYTF
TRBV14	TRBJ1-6	CASSQFDFSPLHF
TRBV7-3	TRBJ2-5	CASSLDSGETQYF
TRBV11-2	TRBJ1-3	CASSSFLQGAAGNTIYF
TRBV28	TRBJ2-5	CASSLDGWQGQETQYF
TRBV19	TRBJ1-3	CASSPLGGQRNTIYF
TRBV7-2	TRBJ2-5	CASSSGGLQETQYF
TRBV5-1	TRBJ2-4	CASSSGTGGGNIQYF
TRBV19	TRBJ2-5	CASSPGRSQETQYF
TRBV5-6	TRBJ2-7	CASSPLSDREGNKQYF
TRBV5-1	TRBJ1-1	CASSLSSSEAFF
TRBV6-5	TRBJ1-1	CASSYYKGSLEAFF
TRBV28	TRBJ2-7	CASSSLGTGKYEQYF
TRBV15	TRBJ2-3	CATSYLNRGSDTQYF
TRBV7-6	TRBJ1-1	CASSSRVNTEAFF
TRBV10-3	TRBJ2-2	CAIRLTGRSGDTGELFF
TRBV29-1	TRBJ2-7	CSVWGDRGEPREYF
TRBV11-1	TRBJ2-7	CASSPRTGRSEQYF
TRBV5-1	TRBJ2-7	CASSLRQGVDEQYF